The subject of this entry is one T cell receptor (beta chain). This clone was counted between two and nine times. This receptor's antigen is unknown. No much larger clone is present one base from it, and per-base qualities are unavailable. TCRbeta CDR3 regions were amplified from genomic DNA using the immunoSEQ Assay, a bias-controlled multiplex PCR. Regarding the original processing steps: Nucleated cell counts per sample were estimated from amplification of reference gene primers within the assay. To quantify the absolute abundance of each unique TCRbeta CDR3 rearrangement, sequence reads were collapsed and filtered. For each sample, productive Simpson clonality was calculated by taking the square root of Simpson's diversity index across productive rearrangements. TCRdb re-hosts the immuneACCESS table, in-frame sequences only. Its copies lack some clones; in the studies checked, an unresolved V gene accounts for under half of them, and the cause for the rest is not known. V and J calls and clone size are copied from that table; D and trimming were computed from the DNA. Present in this sample are 300,000 or so clones, around 86% of which were seen just once. The ten top clones hold about 4.2% of the sample.

CDR1 is given as MDHEN and CDR2 as SYDVKM, both from the germline V gene. Inclusive of the bounding cysteine and phenylalanine, the CDR3 is 19 residues long. Just CDR3 DNA is preserved here, 57 bases in frame from base 1. For this chain, trimming is 6 bases at the V end and 0 bases at the J end, and the number of junction bases without a gene match is 12. The data were obtained in a study of blood T cell repertoires in COVID-19 (TCRdb year 2020). Background for the entire study: Collaborator samples came from the United States, Italy and Spain and covered acute and convalescent phases of COVID-19. A freely available public database, intended as a resource for researchers studying the immune response to SARS-CoV-2, is where the repertoires were released. A de-identified subject ID, COVID-19 status, age in years and sex were almost always included in the sample metadata. Deeply sampled blood TCRbeta repertoires from subjects exposed to, actively infected with, or recovered from COVID-19 were included in the dataset. HLA class I and class II types, where available, came from metadata supplied by the sample provider rather than from assay-based typing. The samples were drawn from the first 160 participants of the ongoing ImmuneRACE study and from 1,200 or so subjects provided by 6 global collaborators. The material from the prospective study consisted of cDNA or gDNA derived from T cells, B-cell-depleted T cells, or PBMCs. What the study reported, not specific to this receptor: Clinical and demographic metadata were provided uncurated, with the amount varying by source and participant.

Enrolling through a virtual design, the prospective study's participants ranged in age from about 18 to 89 years and lived across 20 to 25 United States geographic areas. In the prospective study, participants were assigned to cohorts based on the clinical history participants reported in a screening survey and a study questionnaire. In the prospective study, whole blood, serum and a nasopharyngeal or oropharyngeal swab were collected from each participant by mobile phlebotomists. Additional blood draws and questionnaires over an approximately 2-month period could optionally be provided by prospective study participants. Prospective study blood samples were shipped either frozen or at room temperature before DNA extraction.

The sample was PBMCs or T cells enriched from blood (not recorded which). This clonotype was sampled from a woman aged 40 to 49 with acute COVID-19. The chain is encoded by TRBV28 joined to TRBJ1-5, with TRBD1 matching 12 junction bases. Here is the DNA: TGTGCCAGCAGATGGGGACAGGGGGCCCTACTCTATAGCAATCAGCCCCAGCATTTT. Translated, this gives CASRWGQGALLYSNQPQHF.